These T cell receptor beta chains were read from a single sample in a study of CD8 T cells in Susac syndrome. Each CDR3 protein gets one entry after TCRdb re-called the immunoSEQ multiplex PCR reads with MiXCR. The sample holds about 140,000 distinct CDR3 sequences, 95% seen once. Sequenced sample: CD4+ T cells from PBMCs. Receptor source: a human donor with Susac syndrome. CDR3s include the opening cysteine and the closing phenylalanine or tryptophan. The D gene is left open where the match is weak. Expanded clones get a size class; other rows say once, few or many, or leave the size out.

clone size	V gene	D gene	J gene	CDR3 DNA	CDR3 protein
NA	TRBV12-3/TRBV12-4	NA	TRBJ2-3	TGTGCCAGCAGTCGGCGGGGCACAGATACGCAGTATTTT	CASSRRGTDTQYF
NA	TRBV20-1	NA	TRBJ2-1	TGCAGTGGTCTAAGCTCCTACAATGAGCAGTTCTTC	CSGLSSYNEQFF
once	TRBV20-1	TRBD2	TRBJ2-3	TGCAGTGCCGAGCAGCGGGAAAACACAGATACGCAGTATTTT	CSAEQRENTDTQYF
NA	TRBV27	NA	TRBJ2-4	TGTGCCAGCAGTTTAGGGTTTCTAGCCAAAAACATTCAGTACTTC	CASSLGFLAKNIQYF
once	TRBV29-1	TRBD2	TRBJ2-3	TGCAGCGTTCGACTAGCGGGAGCTAGCACAGATACGCAGTATTTT	CSVRLAGASTDTQYF
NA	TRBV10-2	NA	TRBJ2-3	TGCGCCAGCAGTAGGGGGAGGAGCACAGATACGCAGTATTTT	CASSRGRSTDTQYF
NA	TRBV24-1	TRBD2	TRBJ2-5	TGTGCCACCAGTGACCGTCAGCGGGGGGGTGAGGAGACCCAGTACTTC	CATSDRQRGGEETQYF
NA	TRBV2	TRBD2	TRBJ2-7	TGTGCCAGCAGGAGTCTAGCGGGAGTCTTCTACGAGCAGTACTTC	CASRSLAGVFYEQYF
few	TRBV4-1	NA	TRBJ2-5	TGCGCCAGCAGCCAAGATTGGTGGAGCGGGACCCAGTACTTC	CASSQDWWSGTQYF
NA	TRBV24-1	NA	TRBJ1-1	TGTGCCACCAGTGATTTGGGGGGAGCTTTCTTT	CATSDLGGAFF